The 16 T cell receptor beta chains below come from one sample, sequenced in a study of cytomegalovirus exposure and HLA in healthy donors. PCR employed 60 Vbeta and 13 Jbeta primers. Repertoires were generated with immunoSEQ multiplex PCR, while TCRdb's copy carries only in-frame clones and drops some. The sample comprises 110,000 to 150,000 clones, roughly three quarters of which are singletons, and 1.5% to 2% rests with the top ten. The sequenced material came from PBMCs. The receptors were sampled from a woman aged 40 to 50 in good health and CMV-seronegative.

The rearrangement uses TRBV30 and TRBJ2-5; TRBD1 is a possible D gene (6 bases). This CDR3 is built from 13 residues. Germline CDR1 GTSNPN, CDR2 SVGIG (reference sequence). Trimming took off 2 bases at V and 7 bases at J, with 14 bases between the two ends. The CDR3 coding sequence is TGTGCCTGGAGTAAGGGGGTCTCGGGGACCCAGTACTTC. It is translated as CAWSKGVSGTQYF.

The V call is TRBV7-8, the J call TRBJ2-7, with TRBD2 matching 7 bases. Germline values: CDR1 SGHVS, CDR2 FQNEAQ. Unmatched junction bases numbered 9, after V lost 1 base and J lost 9 bases. This CDR3 has 14 residues. Written as DNA, the CDR3 is TGTGCCAGCAGCTTAGAAGGATCCGGGAGGCGGCAGTACTTC. Encoded protein: CASSLEGSGRRQYF.

The genes are TRBV6-5 and TRBJ2-2; 7 nucleotides agree with TRBD1. The CDR3 consists of 16 residues. Germline V gene data show CDR1 as MNHEY and CDR2 as SVGAGI. The V gene end was trimmed by 0 bases and the J gene end by 5 bases; junction bases not matched to a gene: 6. This chain's CDR3 is CASSYSMTGKTGELFF. CDR3 coding DNA: TGTGCCAGCAGTTACTCCATGACAGGGAAAACCGGGGAGCTGTTTTTT.

V gene TRBV2 combines with J gene TRBJ2-1; a possible D gene is TRBD1 (6 bases). This CDR3 has 17 amino acids. Trimming pared 9 bases from V and 0 bases from J, leaving 21 bases between. Germline V gene lookup returns CDR1 SNHLY and CDR2 FYNNEI. CDR3 residues: CARKDVGGSSSYNEQFF. CDR3 nucleotides: TGTGCCAGAAAAGACGTAGGGGGATCTAGCTCCTACAATGAGCAGTTCTTC.

This clone was found once. This chain connects TRBV5-4 to TRBJ1-3; TRBD1 might be the D (5 bases). CDR3 size: 19 residues. Looked up from germline, CDR1 is SGHNT and CDR2 is YYREEE (reference sequence). Trimming removed 0 bases from V and 0 bases from J, with 19 bases in between. The CDR3 reads CASSLDSSGGGTSGNTIYF. CDR3 DNA: TGTGCCAGCAGCTTGGATAGTAGCGGGGGGGGAACCTCTGGAAACACCATATATTTT.

The DNA for the CDR3 is TGTGCCAGCAGTGACTATCTAAATTCACCCCTCCACTTT. Its translation: CASSDYLNSPLHF. V and J are TRBV6-4 and TRBJ1-6; D ambiguous. The germline gives CDR1 MRHNA, CDR2 SNTAGT. This CDR3 comprises 13 residues. With 1 base removed from V and 7 bases from J, the gap between germline ends came to 5 bases.

This chain joins TRBV19 and TRBJ1-2; 7 bases fit TRBD1. Germline V gene sequence: CDR1 LNHDA, CDR2 SQIVND (reference sequence). V lost 7 bases and J lost 8; bases outside the gene matches: 13. The CDR3 has 14 amino acids. As DNA, the CDR3 is TGTGCCAGTACGGGTACAGGGGTCGTTCTCGGCTACACCTTC. It encodes CASTGTGVVLGYTF.

The V call is TRBV27, the J call TRBJ2-3; 9 nucleotides align to TRBD2. The CDR3 has 17 amino acids. Losses at the gene ends were 5 bases for V and 0 bases for J; bases not matched to a gene: 9. In germline, CDR1 is MNHEY, CDR2 SMNVEV (reference sequence). The CDR3 DNA reads TGTGCCAGCAGTCGGACTAGCGATAGTGCTAGCACAGATACGCAGTATTTT. Its protein product is CASSRTSDSASTDTQYF.

This clone was found a few times. This chain uses TRBV7-2 with TRBJ2-7, with a weak D call TRBD2 (6 bases). The V gene lost 1 base and the J gene lost 3 bases, with 10 bases spanning the gap. CDR1 SGHTA and CDR2 FQGNSA come from the germline V gene. The CDR3 extends over 14 amino acids. CDR3: CASSLVGSLYEQYF. Written as DNA, the CDR3 is TGTGCCAGCAGCTTAGTCGGGAGCCTCTACGAGCAGTACTTC.

A few counts support this clone. The chain couples TRBV27 to TRBJ1-1, with D possibly being TRBD1 (5 bases). This CDR3 has 14 residues. V was pared by 5 bases and J by 4 bases, with 14 bases between. Germline values: CDR1 MNHEY, CDR2 SMNVEV (reference sequence). The CDR3 here is CASSPRGGVTEAFF. The CDR3 DNA follows: TGTGCCAGCAGTCCCCGTGGAGGGGTCACTGAAGCTTTCTTT.

The chain employs TRBV7-6 and TRBJ1-6; D may be TRBD1 (5 bases). The CDR3 totals 15 residues. In germline, CDR1 is SGHVS, CDR2 FNYEAQ. The V end lost 5 bases, the J end lost 4 bases, and 12 bases lay between the germline ends. CDR3 in amino acids: CASSAQTAYNSPLHF. The DNA for the CDR3 is TGTGCCAGCAGCGCCCAGACAGCTTATAATTCACCCCTCCACTTT.

The chain is built from TRBV21-1 and TRBJ1-6; the D call of TRBD1 is as the table states it, not checked on the DNA. TRBV21-1 is flagged as a pseudogene. The CDR3 is 16 amino acids. The CDR3 nucleotides read TGTGCCAGCAGCAAGATAAGGGACAGGGTTTATTCACCCCTCCACTTT. Translated: CASSKIRDRVYSPLHF.

The J gene is TRBJ2-5, the V gene TRBV5-1; the match to TRBD2 covers 7 bases. The V and J ends lost 4 bases and 1 base, in that order; junction bases with no gene match: 7. The CDR3 sequence is 15 residues long. Looked up from germline, CDR1 is SGHRS and CDR2 is YFSETQ. CDR3 DNA sequence: TGCGCCAGCAGCCGGGGGGACGGCTCCCAAGAGACCCAGTACTTC. Translated: CASSRGDGSQETQYF.

This clone has only one observation. The rearrangement uses TRBV10-1 and TRBJ1-3; D remains unclear. Germline CDR1 WNHNN, CDR2 SYGVQD (reference sequence). This CDR3 comprises 14 residues. Deletions cut 0 bases from V and 0 bases from J, with 3 bases between. CDR3 sequence reads: CASSESGSGNTIYF. The CDR3 DNA sequence: TGCGCCAGCAGTGAGTCCGGCTCTGGAAACACCATATATTTT.

The V call is TRBV10-1, the J call TRBJ2-1, with TRBD1 matching over 11 bases. The CDR3 is 15 amino acids. The ends lost 6 bases at V and 10 bases at J; junction bases unmatched: 11. In germline, CDR1 is WNHNN, CDR2 SYGVQD (reference sequence). In nucleotides, the CDR3 is TGCGCCAGCAGCGACGGACAGGGGGCTGGGGAGGAGCAGTTCTTC. It codes for CASSDGQGAGEEQFF.

The chain links TRBV5-1 to TRBJ2-3; TRBD2 agrees at 9 bases. CDR1 is SGHRS, CDR2 YFSETQ, per germline. The CDR3 has 17 amino acids. Trimming at V came to 1 base and at J to 1 base, leaving 7 bases not matched to a gene. CDR3 sequence (DNA): TGCGCCAGCAGCTTGAGCCTAGCGGGGACTCGCACAGATACGCAGTATTTT. It encodes CASSLSLAGTRTDTQYF.